This T cell receptor (beta chain) was captured in a study of cytotoxic CD8 clonotypes in ibrutinib-treated CLL. Measured with immunoSEQ multiplex PCR; TCRdb has only the in-frame clones, and not every one. The table records 150,000 to 200,000 clones, roughly 86% of them present only once. The study's findings and limits: On treatment, the uncommon public clonotypes contracted or remained stable.

Comments on this clone: What it binds is not known.

Unmatched junction bases numbered 7, after V lost 8 bases and J lost 2 bases. The CDR3 runs to 15 residues. The germline V gene encodes CDR1 MNHNY and CDR2 SVGAGI (reference sequence). From cryopreserved PBMCs came about 2.1 micrograms of genomic DNA used for TCR beta libraries. The rearrangement joins TRBV6-6 to TRBJ2-2; the match to TRBD2 covers 8 bases. The source material was PBMCs, sampled after 12 months of ibrutinib treatment. The sequence came from a human donor with chronic lymphocytic leukemia. The CDR3 spells CASSGAGGNTGELFF. CDR3 DNA sequence: TGTGCCAGCTCCGGTGCGGGAGGAAACACCGGGGAGCTGTTTTTT.